One and the same sample provided the 15 T cell receptor beta chains below, sequenced in a study of T cell changes during pregnancy in multiple sclerosis. Repertoires were generated with immunoSEQ multiplex PCR, while TCRdb's copy carries only in-frame clones and drops some. The table lists 50,000 to 80,000 clones, roughly nine tenths of them singletons. Sequenced here: CD8+ T cells from peripheral blood mononuclear cells, sampled before pregnancy. Source of these receptors: a female donor with multiple sclerosis, enrolled in a pregnancy study.

The rearrangement uses TRBV2 and TRBJ1-2, with D perhaps matching TRBD1 (6 bases). The CDR3 extends over 16 amino acids. Germline V gene lookup returns CDR1 SNHLY and CDR2 FYNNEI. Trimming pared 0 bases from V and 5 bases from J, leaving 16 bases between. The CDR3 region is CASSEAPGGDRYGYTF. As DNA, the CDR3 is TGTGCCAGCAGTGAAGCGCCGGGGGGCGATAGGTATGGCTACACCTTC.

The V and J genes are TRBV7-6 and TRBJ1-4; TRBD1 might be the D (5 bases). The CDR3 consists of 15 residues. V was shortened by 4 bases and J by 5 bases, with 14 bases between the two germline ends. Looked up from germline, CDR1 is SGHVS and CDR2 is FNYEAQ. Here the CDR3 reads CASSSGQGYNEKLFF. As DNA, the CDR3 is TGTGCCAGCAGCTCAGGGCAGGGCTACAATGAAAAACTGTTTTTT.

The chain has TRBV5-6 and TRBJ1-1, with TRBD1 as a possible D gene (5 bases). From germline, CDR1 is SGHDT and CDR2 YYEEEE. The CDR3 totals 14 residues. Trimming removed 6 bases at V and 8 bases at J, with 20 bases between. The CDR3 DNA reads TGTGCCAGCAACACCATAGGGGAAGCGATAGAAGCTTTCTTT. This encodes CASNTIGEAIEAFF.

The rearrangement links TRBV13 to TRBJ1-1; no definite D call. The CDR3 has 15 residues. From germline, CDR1 is PRHDT and CDR2 FYEKMQ (reference sequence). The V gene lost 5 bases and the J gene lost 4 bases, with 17 bases spanning the gap. CDR3 bases: TGTGCCAGCAGCGGAGAACTTAAAGGGAGCACTGAAGCTTTCTTT. It encodes CASSGELKGSTEAFF.

The chain uses TRBV19 and TRBJ2-2; 11 nucleotides match TRBD1. CDR3 length: 15 residues. V was pared by 3 bases and J by 8 bases, with 5 bases of the junction left unmatched. Germline values: CDR1 LNHDA, CDR2 SQIVND (reference sequence). CDR3 sequence (DNA): TGTGCCAGTAGTATTTGGACAGGGGGCGAGGGGGAGCTGTTTTTT. Its translation: CASSIWTGGEGELFF. Full variable domain (remainder filled in from reference TRBV19 and TRBJ2-2): DGGITQSPKYLFRKEGQNVTLSCEQNLNHDAMYWYRQDPGQGLRLIYYSQIVNDFQKGDIAEGYSVSREKKESFPLTVTSAQKNPTAFYLCASSIWTGGEGELFFGEGSRLTVL.

This clone came up a few times. The rearrangement links TRBV9 to TRBJ1-1; D perhaps matches TRBD1 (5 bases). V dropped 4 bases and J dropped 0 bases, with 16 bases sitting between them. The CDR3 consists of 16 residues. The germline CDR1 and CDR2 sequences are SGDLS and YYNGEE. The CDR3 nucleotides are TGTGCCAGCAGCCAGGGTACGGACAAACTGAACACTGAAGCTTTCTTT. Translated: CASSQGTDKLNTEAFF. Filled out from reference TRBV9 and TRBJ1-1, the complete variable domain reads DSGVTQTPKHLITATGQRVTLRCSPRSGDLSVYWYQQSLDQGLQFLIQYYNGEERAKGNILERFSAQQFPDLHSELNLSSLELGDSALYFCASSQGTDKLNTEAFFGQGTRLTVV.

The rearrangement uses TRBV13 and TRBJ1-6, with 7 bases that match TRBD1. The V gene's germline CDR1 is PRHDT and CDR2 FYEKMQ (reference sequence). There are 14 residues in the CDR3. The junction had 1 base not matched to a gene; V was cut back by 0 bases and J by 8 bases. This CDR3 reads CASSLGTGYSPLHF. CDR3 in DNA: TGTGCCAGCAGCTTAGGGACAGGGTATTCACCCCTCCACTTT.

This rearrangement joins TRBV7-8 to TRBJ2-3; D is undetermined. The CDR3 is 13 residues long. Germline assignment: CDR1 SGHVS and CDR2 FQNEAQ. V was trimmed by 4 bases and J by 6 bases, leaving 11 bases between them. For the CDR3, the DNA is TGTGCCAGCAGCTCCCCCCCGGTGGATACGCAGTATTTT. Protein sequence: CASSSPPVDTQYF.

The chain uses TRBV11-2 and TRBJ2-5; 14 nucleotides match TRBD2. The CDR3 extends over 15 amino acids. Germline assignment: CDR1 SGHAT and CDR2 FQNNGV. The trim removed 5 bases at V and 4 bases at J, leaving 3 bases unmatched. As DNA, the CDR3 is TGTGCCAGCAGCCGCGGACTAGCGGGGGGAGAGACCCAGTACTTC. Its translation: CASSRGLAGGETQYF.

This chain joins TRBV6-5 and TRBJ2-7; 7 bases match TRBD1. The CDR3 length is 15 residues. V lost 5 bases and J lost 3; bases outside the gene matches: 10. Germline loops: CDR1 MNHEY, CDR2 SVGAGI. The CDR3 nucleotides read TGTGCCAGCAGTGCGCTCCACGACAGGGTCTACGAGCAGTACTTC. It codes for CASSALHDRVYEQYF.

This clone came up a few times. The V gene is TRBV7-9, the J gene TRBJ1-5; D is unresolved. The CDR3 is 13 amino acids. The V gene's germline CDR1 is SEHNR and CDR2 FQNEAQ (reference sequence). V was trimmed by 5 bases and J by 6 bases, leaving 11 bases between them. The CDR3 here is CASSRDNTQPQHF. In DNA, the CDR3 is TGTGCCAGCAGCCGAGATAATACTCAGCCCCAGCATTTT.

V and J are TRBV11-2 and TRBJ2-5, with 8 bases matching TRBD2. Per germline, CDR1 SGHAT and CDR2 FQNNGV. V lost 1 base, J lost 3 bases, and 7 bases stayed unmatched. This CDR3 comprises 16 residues. The CDR3 region has the DNA TGTGCCAGCAGCTTAGGACTAGCGTACGCCAAAGAGACCCAGTACTTC. Translating it yields CASSLGLAYAKETQYF.

The V call is TRBV10-2, the J call TRBJ2-3; D call uncertain. Trimming shortened V by 6 bases and J by 4 bases, and 8 bases separated the two germline ends. Germline CDR1 reads WSHSY; CDR2 reads SAAADI. The CDR3 consists of 12 residues. The DNA for the CDR3 is TGCGCCAGCAGACTGCCCCCAGATACGCAGTATTTT. Translated, it gives CASRLPPDTQYF.

This clone was detected once. The chain employs TRBV7-8 and TRBJ1-6; D is uncertain. Trimming removed 1 base at V and 3 bases at J, with 10 bases between. Germline-derived CDR1 and CDR2 are SGHVS and FQNEAQ. This CDR3 is built from 16 residues. The CDR3 spells CASSLDAGDYNSPLHF. Here the CDR3 DNA reads TGTGCCAGCAGCTTAGATGCGGGAGACTATAATTCACCCCTCCACTTT. The entire variable domain, with the rest obtained from reference TRBV7-8 and TRBJ1-6, is as follows: GAGVSQSPRYKVAKRGQDVALRCDPISGHVSLFWYQQALGQGPEFLTYFQNEAQLDKSGLPSDRFFAERPEGSVSTLKIQRTQQEDSAVYLCASSLDAGDYNSPLHFGNGTRLTVT.

This clone has more than one count but fewer than ten. Other DNA sequences in the same sample also yield this CDR3. The rearrangement links TRBV9 to TRBJ1-1, with 7 positions matching TRBD1. The V gene end was trimmed by 0 bases and the J gene end by 2 bases; junction bases not matched to a gene: 1. This CDR3 spans 14 amino acids. Germline-derived CDR1 and CDR2 are SGDLS and YYNGEE. The CDR3 sequence is CASSVGQGNTEAFF. CDR3 in DNA: TGTGCCAGCAGCGTAGGACAGGGAAACACTGAAGCTTTCTTT. The full variable domain, its missing parts supplied by reference TRBV9 and TRBJ1-1, is DSGVTQTPKHLITATGQRVTLRCSPRSGDLSVYWYQQSLDQGLQFLIQYYNGEERAKGNILERFSAQQFPDLHSELNLSSLELGDSALYFCASSVGQGNTEAFFGQGTRLTVV.